This T cell receptor (beta chain) was captured in a study of blood T cell repertoires in COVID-19. Study background: From T cells, B-cell-depleted T cells, or PBMCs came the material, which was cDNA or gDNA.

The V end lost 6 bases, the J end lost 8 bases, and 16 bases lay between the germline ends. Germline CDR1 reads MDHEN; CDR2 reads SYDVKM. The CDR3 contains 14 residues. In this sample, this clone turned up once. As processed by the authors: Researchers report that nucleated cell counts were estimated from reference gene primer amplification. TCRdb's table, derived via immunoSEQ multiplex PCR, lists solely in-frame clones and lacks some. V, J and clone size reflect that table, while D and trimming were determined from the DNA. The top ten clones hold approximately 61% of a sample with 40,000 or so clones, roughly 73% of them seen once.

The receptor was isolated from an elderly man with acute or convalescent COVID-19. The chain links TRBV28 to TRBJ1-4; D remains unclear. Sequenced sample: peripheral blood. In DNA form, the CDR3 reads TGTGCCAGCAGCCTAAATGTGATTCAAGAAAAACTGTTTTTT. It encodes CASSLNVIQEKLFF.